This T cell receptor (beta chain) was captured in a study of control samples from healthy donors and cancer patients. The table came from immunoSEQ multiplex PCR; TCRdb's copy has only in-frame clones and leaves some out. The table records 90,000 to 140,000 clones, 83% of them present only once. The CDR3 length is 15 residues. CDR1 is SGHTS, CDR2 YDEGEE, per germline. The V and J ends lost 0 bases and 6 bases, in that order; junction bases with no gene match: 2. J is TRBJ1-4 and V is TRBV5-8; 10 bases match TRBD1. Sample: blood. The clonotype comes from a woman in her forties or fifties in good health. The CDR3 region is CASSLGDRGDEKLFF. CDR3 coding DNA: TGTGCCAGCAGCTTGGGGGACAGGGGTGATGAAAAACTGTTTTTT.